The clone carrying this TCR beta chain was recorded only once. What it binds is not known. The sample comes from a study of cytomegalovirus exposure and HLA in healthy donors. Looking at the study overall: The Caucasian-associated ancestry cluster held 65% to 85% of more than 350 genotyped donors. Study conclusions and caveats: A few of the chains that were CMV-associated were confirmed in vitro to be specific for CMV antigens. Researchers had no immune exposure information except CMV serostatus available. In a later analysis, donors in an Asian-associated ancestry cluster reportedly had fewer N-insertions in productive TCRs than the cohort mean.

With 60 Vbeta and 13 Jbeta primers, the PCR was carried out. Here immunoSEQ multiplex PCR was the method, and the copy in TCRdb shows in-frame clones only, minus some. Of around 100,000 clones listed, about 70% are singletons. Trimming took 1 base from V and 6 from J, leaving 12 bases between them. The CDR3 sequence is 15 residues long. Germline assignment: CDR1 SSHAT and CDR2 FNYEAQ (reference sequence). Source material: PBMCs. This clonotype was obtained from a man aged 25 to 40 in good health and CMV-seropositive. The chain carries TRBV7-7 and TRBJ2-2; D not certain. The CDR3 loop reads CASSLGYSQAGELFF. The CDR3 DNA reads TGTGCCAGCAGCTTAGGCTATTCCCAGGCCGGGGAGCTGTTTTTT.